This TCR beta chain was profiled in a study of shared clonotypes between healthy human individuals (TCRdb year 2020). Some background on the complete study: The cohort comprised a couple of women and a few men aged 18 to 49 years. To estimate repertoire size and how much clonotype sharing occurs between individuals, the study deeply sequenced the blood TCR repertoires of several healthy adults. Each donor's leukapheresis produced roughly between roughly 0.85 and 10 billion PBMCs. For each donor, CD4 naive and CD4 memory were each given three plates, CD8 naive was given two plates, and CD8 memory was given one plate. Libraries were prepared and TCR repertoires were sequenced by different laboratories using diverse techniques, in order to increase sequencing depth and limit assay-specific biases.

General study outcomes and caveats: Naive subsets generally had larger estimated clonotype richness than memory subsets did. Pairwise subsampling led to the expectation that sequencing depth would affect the degree of clonotype sharing among donors. When a few donors were compared, the shared fraction of clonotypes was about 5% for naive CD4, 3.5% to 4% for naive CD8, 2% to 2.5% for memory CD4, and roughly 0.4% for memory CD8. Incomplete sequencing was indicated by rarefaction of sorted-subset datasets, despite the large sequencing depth. Higher generation probabilities were observed for clonotypes shared by all four sorted-subset donors than for non-shared clonotypes. Only blood was sampled, and tissue TCR repertoires likely differ from those in blood. Because the study included a small number of donors, the genetic and exposure-history diversity represented was limited.

Trimming takes 3 bases from V and 8 bases from J, and the germline ends sit 10 bases apart. Based on the germline V gene, the CDR1 and CDR2 sequences are KGHSH and LQKENI. Reading from cysteine to phenylalanine, the CDR3 counts 12 amino acids. The kept DNA is CDR3 alone, 36 bases in frame from the first base. Details on this clone: Its cognate antigen has yet to be identified. No per-base quality is available; no much larger clone lies one base away.

Using the deep immunoSEQ assay, TCR CDR3 regions were amplified from genomic DNA by multiplex PCR. Genomic DNA extracted from each cell subset was distributed evenly over all wells of several immunoSEQ 96-well plates, and each plate served as one replicate. For sorted subsets, each replicate PCR was loaded with approximately 0.2 ug genomic DNA, equivalent to 30,000 or so T cell genomes. Purified libraries were measured with a Qubit 3.0 fluorometer, size-checked on a Bioanalyzer 2100, and measured again with the KAPA Library Quantification kit. Every immunoSEQ 96-well plate was sequenced on a dedicated single-read 150-cycle Illumina NextSeq 550 flow cell. For the original study's pipeline: The immunoSEQ output contained only junctional sequences without quality scores, so filtering could not match that applied to full-length reads. To assign V/J genes and CDR3, sequences were annotated using PyIR, a Python wrapper for IgBLAST v1.9, with IMGT germline references. Reads were removed for weak V/J assignments (E-value above 1e-6), missing CDR3, stop codons, out-of-frame junctions, or ambiguous translated residues. V3J clonotypes were defined as sequences sharing an identical inferred V gene, J gene, and CDR3 amino acid sequence. To compute the percentage overlap between repertoires, the number of shared unique clonotypes was divided by the size of the smaller repertoire. Three approaches were used to assess repertoire richness: RTK rarefaction, the Chao1 estimator, and Recon v2.1 estimates of unobserved clonotypes. OLGA was used to compute generation probabilities for all TCRbeta clonotypes that the gDNA method yielded from a handful of donors. Sourced from immuneACCESS, this table was stored by TCRdb with only in-frame sequences that have V and J called. A share of the clones is absent; for the studies checked, an unresolved V gene accounts for under half, and the remainder has no known explanation. D and trimming come from the DNA, and the V and J calls and clone size come from that table. The sample includes over a million clones, with 98% observed a single time. The biggest ten clones account for roughly 0.35% of the sample.

Healthy HIV-negative adults with no recently reported acute infections or vaccinations were included as donors. All donors were Caucasian adults living in Nashville, Tennessee, USA. Magnetic negative selection was used to enrich CD4+ T cells, after which naive cells were positively selected on CD45RA and the negative fraction became the memory subset. After blood collection by leukapheresis, PBMCs were isolated using Ficoll-Histopaque density gradient centrifugation and then cryopreserved in the vapor phase of liquid nitrogen. Analytical flow cytometry was used to check the purity and quantity of every magnetically sorted T cell population. Each sorted fraction had its genomic DNA isolated and then quantified by UV absorbance on a Nanodrop 2000c.

The source of this sequence is a man aged 30-40 years in good health. The chain couples TRBV18 to TRBJ1-2; a tentative D call is TRBD1 (6 bases match). Sequencing input: naive CD4+ T cells sorted from blood. The cell subset or site tag for this specimen amounts to: CD45RA+ positively selected. The DNA is as follows: TGTGCCAGCTCACCTATAACAGGGGGCTACACCTTC. The translation is CASSPITGGYTF.